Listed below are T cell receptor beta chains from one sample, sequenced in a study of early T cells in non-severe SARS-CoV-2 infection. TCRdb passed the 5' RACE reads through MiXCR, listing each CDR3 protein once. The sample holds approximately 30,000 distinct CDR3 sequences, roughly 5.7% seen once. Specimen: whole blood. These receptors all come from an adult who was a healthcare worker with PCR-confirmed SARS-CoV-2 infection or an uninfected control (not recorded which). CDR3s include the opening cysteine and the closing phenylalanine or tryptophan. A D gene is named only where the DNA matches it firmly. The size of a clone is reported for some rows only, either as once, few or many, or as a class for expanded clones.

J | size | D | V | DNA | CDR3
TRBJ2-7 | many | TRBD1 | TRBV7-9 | TGTGCCAGCAGCTTAGAGGGACAGGTCTCCTACGAGCAGTACTTC | CASSLEGQVSYEQYF
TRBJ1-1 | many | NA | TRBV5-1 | TGCGCCAGCAGCACCGGACGGAGGTTTTTCACTGAAGCTTTCTTT | CASSTGRRFFTEAFF
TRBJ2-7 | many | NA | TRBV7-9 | TGTGCCAGCAGCCCCATGAGCGACGAGCAGTACTTC | CASSPMSDEQYF
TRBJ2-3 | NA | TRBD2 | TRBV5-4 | TGTGCCAGCAGCTTGGAAGTGGTACTAGCGGGGGTAGCGGACACAGATACGCAGTATTTT | CASSLEVVLAGVADTDTQYF
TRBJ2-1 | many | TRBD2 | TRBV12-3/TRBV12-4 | TGTGCCAGCAGTCCCCAGCGGGCTAGCGGGAGGGTCAATGAGCAGTTCTTC | CASSPQRASGRVNEQFF
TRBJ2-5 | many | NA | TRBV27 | TGTGCCAGCAGTTCACAGGGAGAGACCCAGTACTTC | CASSSQGETQYF
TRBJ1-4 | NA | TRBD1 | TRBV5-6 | TGTGCCAGCAGCTTTAGGGGACAGAGTAATGAAAAACTGTTTTTT | CASSFRGQSNEKLFF
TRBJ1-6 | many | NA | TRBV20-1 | TGCAGTGCTAGATTTAGGGCCGATGGATCCCTCCACTTT | CSARFRADGSLHF
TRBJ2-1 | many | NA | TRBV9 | TGTGCCAGCAGCTCCAGTGACCTAGGCAATGAGCAGTTCTTC | CASSSSDLGNEQFF
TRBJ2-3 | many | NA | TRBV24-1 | TGTGCCACCAGTGATGGACAGCGCACAGATACGCAGTATTTT | CATSDGQRTDTQYF
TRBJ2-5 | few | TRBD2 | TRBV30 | TGTGCCTGGAGTAAGGGACTAGACCAAGAGACCCAGTACTTC | CAWSKGLDQETQYF
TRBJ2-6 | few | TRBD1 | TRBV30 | TGTGCCTGGAAGCCGGGACAGGGGAATGCTGGGGCCAACGTCCTGACTTTC | CAWKPGQGNAGANVLTF
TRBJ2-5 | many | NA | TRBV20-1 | TGCAGTGCTAGAGATGTTGGAGGGGCTGAGACCCAGTACTTC | CSARDVGGAETQYF
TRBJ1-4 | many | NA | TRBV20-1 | TGCAGTGCTCCTTCCCCCACAAGGGGCAGGAATGAAAAACTGTTTTTT | CSAPSPTRGRNEKLFF
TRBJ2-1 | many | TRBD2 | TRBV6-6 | TGTGCCAGCAGTTACTCTCTCGGTGGTAGCGGGGCCTCCTACAATGAGCAGTTCTTC | CASSYSLGGSGASYNEQFF
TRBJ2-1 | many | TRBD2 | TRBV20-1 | TGCAGTGCGCCGACTAGCGGGAGTTGGGACAATGAGCAGTTCTTC | CSAPTSGSWDNEQFF
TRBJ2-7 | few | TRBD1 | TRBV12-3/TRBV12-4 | TGTGCCAGCAGACCGGGGACAGTCTCCTATCCGGGCGAGCAGTACTTC | CASRPGTVSYPGEQYF
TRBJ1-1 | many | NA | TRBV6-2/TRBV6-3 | TGTGCCAGCAGTTACTCGAGGGCAGGCACTGAAGCTTTCTTT | CASSYSRAGTEAFF
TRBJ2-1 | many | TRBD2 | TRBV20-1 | TGCAGTGCTAGAGGGCCTAGCGGCCCGACTAGCTCCTACAATGAGCAGTTCTTC | CSARGPSGPTSSYNEQFF
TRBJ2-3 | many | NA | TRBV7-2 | TGTGCCAGCAGCTGGGACACAGATACGCAGTATTTT | CASSWDTDTQYF
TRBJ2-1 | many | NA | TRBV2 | TGTGCCAGCAGTGGTGGCCCCGGGTACAATGAGCAGTTCTTC | CASSGGPGYNEQFF
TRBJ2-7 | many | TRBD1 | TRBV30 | TGTGCCTGGAGAGCCGGGACAGTCTACTCCTACGAGCAGTACTTC | CAWRAGTVYSYEQYF
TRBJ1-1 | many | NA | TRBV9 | TGTGCCAGCAGCGTAGAAGCGAACACTGAAGCTTTCTTT | CASSVEANTEAFF
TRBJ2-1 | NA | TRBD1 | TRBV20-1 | TGCAGTGCTACCCCGGGACAGGGGATCAATGAGCAGTTCTTC | CSATPGQGINEQFF
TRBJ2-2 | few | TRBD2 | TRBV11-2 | TGTGCCAGCAGCGTCCAGGTGGCTAGCGGGAGAGGCGGGGAGCTGTTTTTT | CASSVQVASGRGGELFF
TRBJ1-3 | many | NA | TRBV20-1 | TGCAGTGCCCAGGAGGTATCTGAAAACACCATATATTTT | CSAQEVSENTIYF
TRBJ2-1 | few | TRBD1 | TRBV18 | TGTGCCAGCTCACCGGGACAGGGAGTCTACAATGAGCAGTTCTTC | CASSPGQGVYNEQFF
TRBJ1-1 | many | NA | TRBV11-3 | TGTGCCAGCAGCCCTGGACGGGAAGGTGAAGCTTTCTTT | CASSPGREGEAFF
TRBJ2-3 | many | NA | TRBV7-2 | TGTGCCAGCAGCCTAGAGGGGGTCGGCACAGATACGCAGTATTTT | CASSLEGVGTDTQYF
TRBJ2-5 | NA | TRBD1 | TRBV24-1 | TGTGCCACCAGTGACCCCGGAGACAGGGCCCAAGAGACCCAGTACTTC | CATSDPGDRAQETQYF
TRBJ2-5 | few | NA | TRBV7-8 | TGTGCCAGCAGCTTAATGGCGCGGGAGACCCAGTACTTC | CASSLMARETQYF
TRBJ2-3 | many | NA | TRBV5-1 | TGCGCCAGCAGGCTCCGTTCAGAGGCCACAGATACGCAGTATTTT | CASRLRSEATDTQYF